This TCR beta chain was found in a study of blood T cells in healthy people across ages. Through a sample-barcoded 5' primer and a J-beta primer mix, a second PCR was run for roughly 7 to 12 cycles. A template-switch adaptor containing 12 random nucleotides labeled each cDNA molecule. MiXCR, run by TCRdb on the 5' RACE reads, gives a single entry per CDR3 protein. Of more than 1.4 million distinct CDR3 sequences detected, 42% appear once; the ten largest clones hold roughly 7.7%. To note about this clonotype: Its antigen is undetermined.

Study-wide results and caveats: Researchers report that TCR beta diversity correlated strongly with naive T cell percentage.

This CDR3 is 14 amino acids long. The V gene's germline CDR1 is DFQATT and CDR2 SNEGSKA (reference sequence). V dropped 3 bases and J dropped 3 bases, with 12 bases sitting between them. The sequenced sample was blood. This clonotype was obtained from a woman between 18 and 29 years old in good health. The V gene is TRBV20-1, the J gene TRBJ2-1; tentatively, D is TRBD2 (6 bases). The CDR3 DNA sequence: TGCAGTGCTAGTCGCGGGGAATTCTACAATGAGCAGTTCTTC. As protein: CSASRGEFYNEQFF.